Listed below are T cell receptor beta chains from one sample, sequenced in a study of metastatic and nonmetastatic thyroid tumors. From the PCR reads, TCRdb re-called clones with MiXCR. The table has over 15,000 clones, 25% to 30% seen once. The sequencing input was tumor tissue. These receptors were collected from a male donor with papillary thyroid cancer or a benign thyroid nodule (not recorded which). Some clones in this sample may be carry-over from other donors' samples. Both conserved end residues are trimmed from each CDR3.

cdr3_length: 9; j_call: TRBJ1-1; v_call: TRBV29-1; cdr3_aa: SSQSNTEAF
cdr3_length: 12; j_call: TRBJ1-3; v_call: TRBV7-2; cdr3_aa: ASSVRSSGNTIY
cdr3_length: 13; j_call: TRBJ2-4; v_call: TRBV30; cdr3_aa: AWSGRGGTKNIQY
cdr3_length: 11; j_call: TRBJ2-5; v_call: TRBV28; cdr3_aa: ASSFVGFETQY
cdr3_length: 13; j_call: TRBJ2-1; v_call: TRBV15; cdr3_aa: ATSRDGEGADEQF
cdr3_length: 9; j_call: TRBJ2-7; v_call: TRBV12-3/TRBV12-4; cdr3_aa: ASSLNYEQY
cdr3_length: 11; j_call: TRBJ2-5; v_call: TRBV2; cdr3_aa: ASNRDRRETQY
cdr3_length: 13; j_call: TRBJ2-1; v_call: TRBV11-2; cdr3_aa: ASSLGTSVYNEQF
cdr3_length: 13; j_call: TRBJ2-2; v_call: TRBV2; cdr3_aa: AWRTGGLFTGELF
cdr3_length: 8; j_call: TRBJ1-1; v_call: TRBV2; cdr3_aa: ARQTQKAF
cdr3_length: 12; j_call: TRBJ2-7; v_call: TRBV30; cdr3_aa: AWSGTSGAIGQY
cdr3_length: 15; j_call: TRBJ1-4; v_call: TRBV27; cdr3_aa: ASSFRMGGGAGEKLF
cdr3_length: 14; j_call: TRBJ2-1; v_call: TRBV28; cdr3_aa: ASSLVAGGENNEQF
cdr3_length: 11; j_call: TRBJ2-7; v_call: TRBV30; cdr3_aa: AWSGGGLGEQY
cdr3_length: 12; j_call: TRBJ2-7; v_call: TRBV20-1; cdr3_aa: SAEKGGKVYEQY
cdr3_length: 13; j_call: TRBJ2-1; v_call: TRBV12-3/TRBV12-4; cdr3_aa: ASSLMVRGYNEQF
cdr3_length: 16; j_call: TRBJ2-7; v_call: TRBV19; cdr3_aa: ASSISLWKGATDDEQY
cdr3_length: 14; j_call: TRBJ1-3; v_call: TRBV5-1; cdr3_aa: ASSLATRGSANTIY
cdr3_length: 11; j_call: TRBJ2-5; v_call: TRBV6-2/TRBV6-3; cdr3_aa: ASSRLTLETQY
cdr3_length: 10; j_call: TRBJ2-1; v_call: TRBV11-3; cdr3_aa: ASSPDYNEQF
cdr3_length: 13; j_call: TRBJ2-5; v_call: TRBV6-6; cdr3_aa: ASSYTSGYQETQY
cdr3_length: 14; j_call: TRBJ2-7; v_call: TRBV20-1; cdr3_aa: SASLPHRERGGEQY
cdr3_length: 13; j_call: TRBJ2-7; v_call: TRBV6-5; cdr3_aa: ASSYPQDRGYEQY
cdr3_length: 9; j_call: TRBJ2-7; v_call: TRBV28; cdr3_aa: ASSRTYEQY
cdr3_length: 11; j_call: TRBJ2-7; v_call: TRBV12-3/TRBV12-4; cdr3_aa: ASSWDQRGEQY
cdr3_length: 14; j_call: TRBJ1-5; v_call: TRBV15; cdr3_aa: ATRSDRTYSNQPQH
cdr3_length: 11; j_call: TRBJ2-3; v_call: TRBV6-1; cdr3_aa: ARSRLGRDTQY
cdr3_length: 13; j_call: TRBJ1-6; v_call: TRBV5-1; cdr3_aa: ASSLWGGQSSPLH
cdr3_length: 10; j_call: TRBJ2-2; v_call: TRBV12-3/TRBV12-4; cdr3_aa: ARGRGTGELL
cdr3_length: 12; j_call: TRBJ2-7; v_call: TRBV18; cdr3_aa: ASHTGRGSYEQY
cdr3_length: 14; j_call: TRBJ2-7; v_call: TRBV20-1; cdr3_aa: SARDSVSGQPYEQY
cdr3_length: 13; j_call: TRBJ2-7; v_call: TRBV28; cdr3_aa: ASASRLAGGYEQY
cdr3_length: 13; j_call: TRBJ1-2; v_call: TRBV4-2; cdr3_aa: ASSPSGAGDYGYT
cdr3_length: 13; j_call: TRBJ2-4; v_call: TRBV6-1; cdr3_aa: ASSAHGGVINIQY
cdr3_length: 11; j_call: TRBJ2-7; v_call: TRBV4-1; cdr3_aa: ASSQGQAYEQY
cdr3_length: 12; j_call: TRBJ1-5; v_call: TRBV20-1; cdr3_aa: SVLTSNSNQPQH
cdr3_length: 11; j_call: TRBJ1-3; v_call: TRBV19; cdr3_aa: ASSTFSGNTIY
cdr3_length: 12; j_call: TRBJ2-3; v_call: TRBV20-1; cdr3_aa: SATQAGGTDTQY
cdr3_length: 9; j_call: TRBJ2-1; v_call: TRBV19; cdr3_aa: ASSAYNEQF
cdr3_length: 11; j_call: TRBJ2-7; v_call: TRBV5-1; cdr3_aa: ASSLDRGYEQY
cdr3_length: 12; j_call: TRBJ2-7; v_call: TRBV20-1; cdr3_aa: SARGISGINEQY
cdr3_length: 12; j_call: TRBJ1-1; v_call: TRBV28; cdr3_aa: ASSLWTGRAEAF
cdr3_length: 13; j_call: TRBJ2-1; v_call: TRBV4-2; cdr3_aa: ASSQVPRGYNEQF
cdr3_length: 15; j_call: TRBJ2-7; v_call: TRBV6-1; cdr3_aa: ASRVSAIAVETYEQY
cdr3_length: 13; j_call: TRBJ1-5; v_call: TRBV9; cdr3_aa: ASSVDGGSNQPQH
cdr3_length: 11; j_call: TRBJ2-1; v_call: TRBV4-1; cdr3_aa: ASSQDFVGEQF
cdr3_length: 8; j_call: TRBJ2-2; v_call: TRBV6-1; cdr3_aa: ASRIGELF
cdr3_length: 11; j_call: TRBJ1-2; v_call: TRBV5-1; cdr3_aa: ASRGLGSNGYT
cdr3_length: 10; j_call: TRBJ2-2; v_call: TRBV12-3/TRBV12-4; cdr3_aa: ASGHHTGELF
cdr3_length: 11; j_call: TRBJ2-7; v_call: TRBV29-1; cdr3_aa: SVAGANFYEQY
cdr3_length: 13; j_call: TRBJ2-7; v_call: TRBV12-3/TRBV12-4; cdr3_aa: ASSSGLAGFHEQY
cdr3_length: 11; j_call: TRBJ1-1; v_call: TRBV11-3; cdr3_aa: ASSRQPNTEAF
cdr3_length: 14; j_call: TRBJ1-2; v_call: TRBV11-3; cdr3_aa: ASSPRGAFLFRGYT
cdr3_length: 10; j_call: TRBJ2-3; v_call: TRBV11-2; cdr3_aa: ASSLGANTQY
cdr3_length: 11; j_call: TRBJ2-3; v_call: TRBV3-1; cdr3_aa: ASSQPSTDTQY
cdr3_length: 15; j_call: TRBJ1-6; v_call: TRBV20-1; cdr3_aa: SARDWAGGAYNSPLH
cdr3_length: 15; j_call: TRBJ2-3; v_call: TRBV10-3; cdr3_aa: AISDPGLAEGTDTHY
cdr3_length: 12; j_call: TRBJ1-2; v_call: TRBV6-1; cdr3_aa: ASSSTGGGNGYT